This TCR beta chain was recorded in a study of OX40 agonist ivuxolimab in advanced cancers. Overall study context: A male proportion of under 90% was recorded, with mean age around 55 years and range about 20 to 79.

Libraries were prepared by immunoSEQ multiplex PCR; TCRdb keeps only in-frame clonotypes and omits some of them. The table has over 85,000 clones, about 92% seen once. CDR3 length: 11 residues. Trimming removed 5 bases at V and 12 bases at J, with 11 bases between. The germline gives CDR1 SGHTA, CDR2 FQGNSA. Here the sequenced sample was CD4+ or CD8+ T cells sorted from blood, taken in a trial of the OX40 agonist ivuxolimab. This clonotype originated in an adult with an advanced solid tumor such as melanoma, head and neck, liver or kidney cancer. The gene calls are TRBV7-2 and TRBJ2-1; the D is unclear. CDR3 region: CASSPLSAQFF. Written as DNA, the CDR3 is TGTGCCAGCAGCCCCTTGAGTGCGCAGTTCTTC.